This is a list of T cell receptor beta chains from one sample in a study of blood T cell repertoires in COVID-19. Only in-frame clones appear in the TCRdb table, and some are missing; sequencing was by immunoSEQ multiplex PCR. The sample has 350,000 to 400,000 clones; around 90% are singletons. The sequencing input was peripheral blood. The receptors shown here come from a woman between 25 and 40 years old with COVID-19, enrolled during active disease. Both conserved end residues are part of each CDR3. Each record gives: clone size, J gene, D gene, V gene, CDR3 protein, CDR3 DNA. D genes are given only for firm matches. Only some rows state a clone size, as once, few, many or a class for expanded clones.

>-|TRBJ2-1|-|TRBV27
CASSLSASPSYNEQFF
TGTGCCAGCAGTTTATCGGCTAGCCCGTCCTACAATGAGCAGTTCTTC
>-|TRBJ1-6|-|TRBV7-9
CASSLMAPGSPLHF
TGTGCCAGCAGCTTAATGGCACCGGGTTCACCCCTCCACTTT
>-|TRBJ2-1|TRBD1|TRBV29-1
CSVWDRGDSNEQFF
TGCAGCGTTTGGGACAGGGGGGATAGCAATGAGCAGTTCTTC
>-|TRBJ2-7|-|TRBV4-1
CASSQEPGHYTYEQYF
TGCGCCAGCAGCCAAGAACCGGGACATTATACCTACGAGCAGTACTTC
>-|TRBJ1-6|-|TRBV5-4
CASSLNQAHNSPLHF
TGTGCCAGCAGCTTGAATCAGGCTCATAATTCACCCCTCCACTTT
>-|TRBJ2-5|TRBD2|TRBV19
CASSSIFSGSLETQYF
TGTGCCAGTAGTTCTATTTTCAGCGGGAGTCTGGAGACCCAGTACTTC
>-|TRBJ2-5|TRBD2|TRBV7-9
CASIPGLTFQETQYF
TGTGCCAGCATTCCGGGACTAACATTTCAAGAGACCCAGTACTTC
>-|TRBJ1-2|-|TRBV5-1
CASSFGGRDYGYTF
TGCGCCAGCAGCTTCGGGGGGCGCGACTATGGCTACACCTTC
>-|TRBJ1-1|-|TRBV9
CASSLGGVGTEAFF
TGTGCCAGCAGCCTGGGGGGGGTGGGCACTGAAGCTTTCTTT
>-|TRBJ2-5|-|TRBV12-5
CASGLGELTQETQYF
TGTGCTAGTGGTTTGGGGGAGTTGACTCAAGAGACCCAGTACTTC
>-|TRBJ1-1|TRBD1|TRBV27
CASMGQLNTEAFF
TGTGCCAGCATGGGACAGCTGAACACTGAAGCTTTCTTT
>-|TRBJ1-2|-|TRBV3-1/TRBV3-2
CASSYGIGQQTNYGYTF
TGTGCCAGCAGCTACGGGATAGGTCAGCAGACTAACTATGGCTACACCTTC
>-|TRBJ2-7|TRBD1|TRBV6-2/TRBV6-3
CASSYGTGVSYEQYF
TGTGCCAGCAGTTACGGGACAGGGGTCTCCTACGAGCAGTACTTC
>-|TRBJ2-2|TRBD1|TRBV7-6
CASSLAYRGSNTGELFF
TGTGCCAGCAGCTTAGCTTACAGGGGCTCTAACACCGGGGAGCTGTTTTTT
>-|TRBJ1-4|TRBD1|TRBV15
CATSRVPGQGSTNEKLFF
TGTGCCACCAGCAGAGTCCCGGGACAGGGATCAACTAATGAAAAACTGTTTTTT
>once|TRBJ1-3|TRBD1|TRBV4-3
CASSQLRGLNSGNTIYF
TGCGCCAGCAGCCAGCTCAGGGGGCTCAACTCTGGAAACACCATATATTTT
>-|TRBJ2-2|TRBD2|TRBV4-3
CASRNVLAGAGDTGELFF
TGCGCCAGCAGGAACGTACTAGCGGGGGCCGGGGACACCGGGGAGCTGTTTTTT
>-|TRBJ2-4|-|TRBV5-6
CASSLVAAQNIQYF
TGTGCCAGCAGCTTGGTAGCGGCTCAAAACATTCAGTACTTC
>-|TRBJ1-5|TRBD1|TRBV18
CASSQETGSNQPQHF
TGTGCCAGCTCACAAGAGACAGGGAGCAATCAGCCCCAGCATTTT
>-|TRBJ2-2|-|TRBV29-1
CSVPARGTGELFF
TGCAGCGTTCCGGCACGGGGAACCGGGGAGCTGTTTTTT
>-|TRBJ1-2|-|TRBV12-3/TRBV12-4
CASSFSAGGYTF
TGTGCCAGCAGTTTCTCCGCAGGTGGCTACACCTTC
>-|TRBJ1-4|-|TRBV6-6
CASSYEGRVMEKLFF
TGTGCCAGCAGTTACGAGGGTAGGGTTATGGAAAAACTGTTTTTT
>-|TRBJ2-1|TRBD2|TRBV10-3
CAISSPLAGGNSYNEQFF
TGTGCCATCAGTAGCCCCCTAGCGGGAGGCAATTCCTACAATGAGCAGTTCTTC
>-|TRBJ1-2|TRBD1|TRBV19
CASSIRGTGQTYSYGYTF
TGTGCCAGTAGTATAAGGGGCACGGGACAGACCTACTCCTATGGCTACACCTTC
>-|TRBJ2-1|-|TRBV21-1
CASSKARTGYNEQFF
TGTGCCAGCAGCAAAGCACGGACAGGATACAATGAGCAGTTCTTC
>once|TRBJ2-2|TRBD1|TRBV25-1
CASSRSGTGATGELFF
TGTGCCAGCAGTAGGTCCGGGACAGGGGCCACCGGGGAGCTGTTTTTT
>-|TRBJ1-4|-|TRBV9
CASSANPGLTDEKLFF
TGTGCCAGCAGCGCAAATCCGGGTCTCACGGATGAAAAACTGTTTTTT
>-|TRBJ2-1|-|TRBV28
CASSSSLLPTVF
TGTGCCAGCAGTTCATCCCTTCTGCCCACGGTCTTC
>-|TRBJ1-1|-|TRBV6-5
CASSYSYRVGNTEAFF
TGTGCCAGCAGTTACTCGTACAGGGTGGGGAACACTGAAGCTTTCTTT
>-|TRBJ2-3|-|TRBV14
CASSHLVGGADTQYF
TGTGCCAGCAGCCATCTCGTGGGGGGAGCAGATACGCAGTATTTT
>-|TRBJ1-5|-|TRBV6-5
CASSLGAVNQPQHF
TGTGCCAGCAGTCTGGGGGCCGTCAATCAGCCCCAGCATTTT
>-|TRBJ2-7|TRBD1|TRBV4-3
CASSQDGRTGGLEQYF
TGCGCCAGCAGCCAAGATGGAAGGACAGGGGGCCTCGAGCAGTACTTC
>-|TRBJ2-5|TRBD1|TRBV19
CASSSTRGPETQYF
TGTGCCAGTAGTTCGACCAGGGGGCCAGAGACCCAGTACTTC
>-|TRBJ1-4|TRBD1|TRBV6-5
CASSRDRSNAGLFF
TGTGCCAGCAGTCGGGACAGGTCCAATGCGGGACTGTTTTTT
>-|TRBJ2-3|TRBD1|TRBV2
CASSAAGGRGTDTQYF
TGTGCCAGCAGTGCGGCAGGGGGCCGCGGCACAGATACGCAGTATTTT
>once|TRBJ1-5|-|TRBV28
CASSLGSLMDQPQHF
TGTGCCAGCAGTTTGGGGAGTCTCATGGATCAGCCCCAGCATTTT
>-|TRBJ2-3|TRBD2|TRBV5-1
CASSFLAGGAADTQYF
TGCGCCAGCAGCTTTCTAGCGGGGGGGGCTGCAGATACGCAGTATTTT
>-|TRBJ1-5|-|TRBV4-3
CATPLASNQPQHF
TGCGCCACCCCCCTAGCGAGCAATCAGCCCCAGCATTTT
>-|TRBJ1-2|-|TRBV19
CASSIGGGGYTF
TGTGCCAGTAGTATAGGAGGCGGAGGCTACACCTTC
>few|TRBJ2-2|TRBD2|TRBV19
CASSIGIAGRSGELFF
TGTGCCAGTAGTATCGGAATAGCGGGACGAAGCGGGGAGCTGTTTTTT
>once|TRBJ1-1|-|TRBV6-5
CASSYKEGGTEAFF
TGTGCCAGCAGTTACAAGGAGGGAGGAACTGAAGCTTTCTTT
>once|TRBJ2-4|TRBD2|TRBV11-2
CASSSTTSGVAKNIQYF
TGTGCCAGCAGCTCTACCACTAGCGGGGTAGCCAAAAACATTCAGTACTTC
>-|TRBJ2-1|TRBD2|TRBV2
CASSYGTIYNEQFF
TGTGCCAGCAGTTACGGGACTATCTACAATGAGCAGTTCTTC
>-|TRBJ2-4|-|TRBV7-2
CASSLGPENIQYF
TGTGCCAGCAGCTTAGGTCCAGAAAACATTCAGTACTTC
>-|TRBJ1-4|TRBD1|TRBV4-1
CASSQRFPIAGGSSSDEKLFF
TGCGCCAGCAGCCAAAGATTCCCAATTGCAGGGGGCAGCAGTTCAGATGAAAAACTGTTTTTT
>-|TRBJ1-5|-|TRBV5-4
CASSATSGEPQHF
TGTGCCAGCAGCGCCACGTCCGGTGAGCCCCAGCATTTT
>-|TRBJ2-7|TRBD1|TRBV7-2
CASSFDRGGLYEQYF
TGTGCCAGCAGCTTCGACAGGGGGGGACTATACGAGCAGTACTTC
>few|TRBJ2-2|TRBD2|TRBV6-4
CASSTGGSGELFF
TGTGCCAGCAGTACGGGGGGTTCCGGGGAGCTGTTTTTT
>-|TRBJ2-7|-|TRBV6-5
CASSYSRTHQMGEQYF
TGTGCCAGCAGTTACTCGAGGACTCACCAAATGGGCGAGCAGTACTTC
>once|TRBJ2-5|-|TRBV6-5
CASLRGLQETQYF
TGTGCCAGCCTACGAGGGTTACAAGAGACCCAGTACTTC
>-|TRBJ2-6|TRBD2|TRBV27
CASSPRNGLAGVFNSGANVLTF
TGTGCCAGCAGTCCAAGGAACGGACTAGCGGGGGTATTCAACTCTGGGGCCAACGTCCTGACTTTC
>once|TRBJ2-6|TRBD1|TRBV6-2/TRBV6-3
CASSSTWDRGISGANVLTF
TGTGCCAGCAGTTCCACCTGGGACAGGGGGATTTCTGGGGCCAACGTCCTGACTTTC
>-|TRBJ2-1|TRBD2|TRBV11-3
CASSLVNLGTSDNEQFF
TGTGCCAGCAGCTTAGTTAACCTCGGGACTAGCGACAATGAGCAGTTCTTC
>-|TRBJ1-5|-|TRBV6-5
CASREGGSSQPQHF
TGTGCCAGCAGGGAGGGCGGTTCCAGTCAGCCCCAGCATTTT
>-|TRBJ2-3|TRBD2|TRBV6-5
CASRRTSGRLDTQYF
TGTGCCAGCAGACGGACTAGCGGGAGATTAGATACGCAGTATTTT
>-|TRBJ1-1|TRBD1|TRBV6-5
CASTSGGWTEAFF
TGTGCCAGCACCTCAGGGGGTTGGACTGAAGCTTTCTTT
>-|TRBJ1-1|-|TRBV7-2
CASSLWSREEAFF
TGTGCCAGCAGCTTATGGTCCCGAGAAGAAGCTTTCTTT